These 23 T cell receptor beta chains were all obtained from the same sample, sequenced in a study of Graves' ophthalmopathy and Graves' hyperthyroidism. Amplification targeted the TCR beta CDR3 regions, with RNA transcripts as the source material. In the first round, RT-PCR was carried out with HTBI primers, and a multiplex PCR formed the second round. From the multiplex PCR reads, TCRdb called clonotypes with MiXCR, one entry per CDR3 protein. The table records 13,000 to 15,000 distinct CDR3 sequences, 50% of them present only once. The sequencing input was peripheral blood. These receptor sequences come from a woman aged 25-40 years with Graves' ophthalmopathy.

Here the CDR3 DNA reads TGCAGTGCTAGTCAGGGAATCTATGGCTACACCTTC. It specifies CSASQGIYGYTF. The chain carries TRBV20-1 and TRBJ1-2; tentatively, D is TRBD1 (5 bases). Germline V gene data show CDR1 as DFQATT and CDR2 as SNEGSKA (reference sequence). The CDR3 loop spans 12 amino acids. The V gene lost 3 bases and the J gene lost 4 bases, with 9 bases spanning the gap.

In this sample, this clonotype turned up many times. The chain is built from TRBV20-1 and TRBJ2-1; 8 bases are shared with TRBD1. V gave up 6 bases and J gave up 10 bases; unmatched junction bases: 8. CDR3 size: 12 residues. Germline V gives CDR1 DFQATT, CDR2 SNEGSKA (reference sequence). CDR3 protein: CSAQGQVGEQFF. CDR3 coding DNA: TGCAGTGCACAGGGACAGGTCGGCGAGCAGTTCTTC.

The CDR3 nucleotides are TGCAGTGCTATTCTAGCGGTTCACACAGATACGCAGTATTTT. Protein sequence: CSAILAVHTDTQYF. This rearrangement joins TRBV20-1 to TRBJ2-3; the match to TRBD2 covers 7 bases. The CDR3 contains 14 residues. Germline V CDR1 and CDR2: DFQATT, SNEGSKA (reference sequence). Losses at the gene ends were 4 bases for V and 2 bases for J; bases not matched to a gene: 6.

Worth noting for this clonotype: It is likely a read error, because the conserved phenylalanine at the end of the CDR3 is missing. This rearrangement joins TRBV12-3 or TRBV12-4 to TRBJ2-5; TRBD1 might be the D (5 bases). The CDR3 runs to 15 residues. CDR3 sequence reads: CASSFQWTNEETQYL. The CDR3 nucleotides are TGTGCAAGCAGTTTTCAATGGACAAATGAAGAGACCCAGTACTTG.

This clonotype appeared a few times. This chain connects TRBV14 to TRBJ2-7; 9 bases fit TRBD1. Germline V CDR1 and CDR2: SGHDN, FVKESK. This CDR3 has 15 residues. Unmatched junction bases numbered 9, after V lost 4 bases and J lost 5 bases. The CDR3 DNA is TGTGCCAGCAGCCTCAGGGACAGGGTGGACCACGAGCAGTACTTC. This sequence encodes CASSLRDRVDHEQYF.

V is TRBV20-1 and J is TRBJ2-7, with D possibly being TRBD2 (6 bases). The V gene lost 2 bases and the J gene lost 2 bases, with 13 bases spanning the gap. There are 14 residues in the CDR3. Germline V gene data show CDR1 as DFQATT and CDR2 as SNEGSKA (reference sequence). The CDR3 reads CSARSPTSTYEQYF. The CDR3 DNA follows: TGCAGTGCTAGATCGCCGACTAGTACCTACGAGCAGTACTTC.

This clonotype occurred a few times. The V call is TRBV10-3, the J call TRBJ1-2; no definite D call. With 7 bases removed from V and 4 bases from J, the gap between germline ends came to 13 bases. CDR1 and CDR2 from the germline V gene are ENHRY and SYGVKD. The CDR3 is 13 amino acids. In nucleotides, the CDR3 is TGTGCCATCAAGTCCCCGACAAGCTATGGCTACACCTTC. Protein product: CAIKSPTSYGYTF.

This clonotype was observed a few times. The rearrangement uses TRBV5-6 and TRBJ1-2; perhaps TRBD1 as D (5 bases). V was trimmed by 1 base and J by 4 bases, leaving 20 bases between them. CDR1 is SGHDT, CDR2 YYEEEE, per germline. The CDR3 consists of 17 residues. The CDR3 bases are TGTGCCAGCAGCTTGTTTGCGGGACGGCTTGTTGGCTATGGCTACACCTTC. Protein: CASSLFAGRLVGYGYTF. Full variable domain (outside the CDR3, taken from reference TRBV5-6 and TRBJ1-2): DAGVTQSPTHLIKTRGQQVTLRCSPKSGHDTVSWYQQALGQGPQFIFQYYEEEERQRGNFPDRFSGHQFPNYSSELNVNALLLGDSALYLCASSLFAGRLVGYGYTFGSGTRLTVV.

This clonotype was found many times. The V call is TRBV10-1, the J call TRBJ2-3; D not resolved. The CDR3 is 14 amino acids. Germline V gives CDR1 WNHNN, CDR2 SYGVQD (reference sequence). The V and J ends lost 4 bases and 3 bases respectively, with 11 bases between them. The CDR3 region is CASSAKVYTDTQYF. The CDR3 region has the DNA TGCGCCAGCAGTGCTAAGGTTTATACAGATACGCAGTATTTT.

This clonotype is labeled as medium-sized. The chain is built from TRBV15 and TRBJ2-5; TRBD1 or TRBD2 may be the D gene (6 bases each). CDR3 length: 15 amino acids. V was cut by 0 bases and J by 4 bases, with 12 bases left in between. CDR1 LNHNV and CDR2 YYDKDF come from the germline V gene (reference sequence). The CDR3 DNA follows: TGTGCCACCAGCAGAGATCTGAGGGGGGCAGAGACCCAGTACTTC. It codes for CATSRDLRGAETQYF.

As DNA, the CDR3 is TGCAGCCCGAGGGTGGAGACAAACACTGAAGCTTTCTTT. This sequence encodes CSPRVETNTEAFF. The chain carries TRBV29-1 and TRBJ1-1; D unclear. The CDR3 is made up of 13 amino acids. With 8 bases removed from V and 2 bases from J, the gap between germline ends came to 15 bases. Germline loops: CDR1 SQVTM, CDR2 ANQGSEA.

This clonotype is a singleton in its sample. The chain employs TRBV10-2 and TRBJ2-3; D is uncertain. CDR1 is WSHSY and CDR2 is SAAADI in the germline V gene. The ends were cut back, 6 bases at V and 3 bases at J, with 7 bases in the middle. The CDR3 totals 12 residues. CDR3 amino acids: CASRALTDTQYF. CDR3 DNA: TGCGCCAGCAGGGCACTAACAGATACGCAGTATTTT.

This clonotype is termed medium-sized. This chain connects TRBV10-2 to TRBJ1-1; TRBD1 agrees at 11 bases. Germline V gene lookup returns CDR1 WSHSY and CDR2 SAAADI. This CDR3 has 17 residues. J gave up 0 bases and V 8 bases, and 11 bases lay outside the gene matches. CDR3 DNA sequence: TGCGCCAGCGACTCCGAGGGGGACAGGGGGATGAACACTGAAGCTTTCTTT. Translation: CASDSEGDRGMNTEAFF.

This clonotype was picked up many times. J is TRBJ2-1 and V is TRBV4-3, with a weak D call TRBD2 (6 bases). The CDR3 totals 15 residues. Germline values: CDR1 LGHNA, CDR2 YSLEER. Trimming removed 3 bases at V and 0 bases at J, with 9 bases between. The CDR3 nucleotides read TGCGCCAGCAGCCAGTTGGGGGGCTCCTACAATGAGCAGTTCTTC. Translating gives CASSQLGGSYNEQFF.

Remarks on this clonotype: One end of the junction varies from germline; a read error may be responsible. For the CDR3, the DNA is TGTACCATCAGTGAAGGGGATTACACTGAAGCTTTCTTT. This codes for CTISEGDYTEAFF. The V call is TRBV10-3, the J call TRBJ1-1; TRBD1 is a possible D gene (5 bases). The CDR3 covers 13 residues. Per germline, CDR1 ENHRY and CDR2 SYGVKD.

This clonotype was observed a few times. V gene TRBV2 combines with J gene TRBJ2-3, with 8 bases identical to TRBD2. The junction had 7 bases not matched to a gene; V was cut back by 8 bases and J by 0 bases. The germline gives CDR1 SNHLY, CDR2 FYNNEI. The CDR3 is made up of 15 amino acids. CDR3 amino acids: CASPLVAGSTDTQYF. The CDR3 DNA reads as TGTGCCAGCCCCCTGGTAGCGGGGAGCACAGATACGCAGTATTTT. Full variable domain (outside the CDR3, taken from reference TRBV2 and TRBJ2-3): EPEVTQTPSHQVTQMGQEVILRCVPISNHLYFYWYRQILGQKVEFLVSFYNNEISEKSEIFDDQFSVERPDGSNFTLKIRSTKLEDSAMYFCASPLVAGSTDTQYFGPGTRLTVL.

The genes are TRBV5-1 and TRBJ1-4; TRBD1 matches 10 bases. The V gene end was trimmed by 5 bases and the J gene end by 5 bases; junction bases not matched to a gene: 3. The CDR3 spans 14 residues. Germline assignment: CDR1 SGHRS and CDR2 YFSETQ. The CDR3: CASRGTGDNEKLFF. CDR3 nucleotide sequence: TGCGCCAGCAGGGGGACAGGGGACAATGAAAAACTGTTTTTT.

This clonotype has more than one count but fewer than ten. The J gene is TRBJ2-1, the V gene TRBV20-1; TRBD2 is a possible D gene (6 bases). V lost 0 bases, J lost 4 bases, and 19 bases lay in between. The CDR3 totals 17 residues. The V gene's germline CDR1 is DFQATT and CDR2 SNEGSKA (reference sequence). The CDR3 loop is CSARDRGNRTLYNEQFF. The CDR3 region has the DNA TGCAGTGCTAGAGATCGGGGGAACAGGACCCTGTACAATGAGCAGTTCTTC.

The V gene is TRBV7-6, the J gene TRBJ2-1, with a tentative D call TRBD2 (6 bases). The CDR3 loop spans 16 amino acids. V was cut by 1 base and J by 6 bases, with 16 bases left in between. Germline V CDR1 and CDR2: SGHVS, FNYEAQ. CDR3 DNA sequence: TGTGCCAGCAGCTTAGTTCCTCCCGGGACTGGCAATGAGCAGTTCTTC. Its translation is CASSLVPPGTGNEQFF.

There are a few counts of this clonotype. The chain joins TRBV5-5 to TRBJ2-5; D is undetermined. Germline V gene sequence: CDR1 SGHKS, CDR2 YYEKEE (reference sequence). The CDR3 contains 15 residues. V lost 0 bases, J lost 4 bases, and 13 bases lay in between. The CDR3: CASSLGSGVGETQYF. DNA for the CDR3: TGTGCCAGCAGCTTGGGTAGTGGCGTCGGAGAGACCCAGTACTTC.

The rearrangement joins TRBV12-3 or TRBV12-4 to TRBJ2-7, with D possibly TRBD2 on 6 matching bases. Trimming shortened V by 2 bases and J by 6 bases, and 20 bases separated the two germline ends. CDR3 size: 16 residues. CDR3 in DNA: TGTGCCAGCAGTTTATCTCCTCGGGACTCCATCTCCGAGCAGTACTTC. Residues: CASSLSPRDSISEQYF.

In its sample, this clonotype ranks as medium-sized. The chain is built from TRBV24-1 and TRBJ2-5, with 7 bases identical to TRBD2. V dropped 2 bases and J dropped 4; count of bases not matched to a gene: 3. The CDR3 is 14 residues long. Germline CDR1 is KGHDR and CDR2 is SFDVKD. Here the CDR3 reads CATSDSLAGETQYF. The CDR3 DNA sequence: TGTGCCACCAGTGATTCTTTAGCGGGAGAGACCCAGTACTTC.

This chain joins TRBV5-6 and TRBJ2-1; D remains ambiguous. Between the trimmed V and J ends, which lost 3 bases and 3 bases, there was a span of 13 bases. Looked up from germline, CDR1 is SGHDT and CDR2 is YYEEEE. The CDR3 is 15 residues long. CDR3 residues: CASSSNVKYYNEQFF. Here the CDR3 DNA reads TGTGCCAGCAGCTCCAATGTTAAATACTACAATGAGCAGTTCTTC.